Following are 20 T cell receptor beta chains from one sample sequenced in a study of OX40 agonist ivuxolimab in advanced cancers. Using immunoSEQ multiplex PCR, the repertoire was profiled, and TCRdb retains in-frame clones only, with some absent. The sample lists over 65,000 clones, 80% to 95% seen once, with approximately 9.9% in the top ten. The material was CD4+ or CD8+ T cells sorted from blood, obtained in a trial of the OX40 agonist ivuxolimab. These receptors were taken from an adult with an advanced solid tumor such as melanoma, head and neck, liver or kidney cancer.

The V gene is TRBV9, the J gene TRBJ1-2; D uncertain. The germline V gene has CDR1 SGDLS and CDR2 YYNGEE. CDR3 length equals 16 residues. V gave up 3 bases and J gave up 4 bases, with 19 bases separating them. Written as DNA, the CDR3 is TGTGCCAGCAGCGAGCTAGACGCTCCTCTTAGCTATGGCTACACCTTC. Its protein is CASSELDAPLSYGYTF. Full variable domain (outside the CDR3, taken from reference TRBV9 and TRBJ1-2): DSGVTQTPKHLITATGQRVTLRCSPRSGDLSVYWYQQSLDQGLQFLIQYYNGEERAKGNILERFSAQQFPDLHSELNLSSLELGDSALYFCASSELDAPLSYGYTFGSGTRLTVV.

This chain uses TRBV11-2 with TRBJ1-1, with D perhaps TRBD1 (6 bases). The germline gives CDR1 SGHAT, CDR2 FQNNGV. The CDR3 spans 12 residues. Trimming removed 5 bases at V and 6 bases at J, with 10 bases between. The CDR3 sequence: CASSQGSSEAFF. The CDR3, as DNA: TGTGCCAGCAGCCAGGGGTCCTCTGAAGCTTTCTTT.

V and J are TRBV7-9 and TRBJ2-7; 9 bases align to TRBD2. The germline gives CDR1 SEHNR, CDR2 FQNEAQ (reference sequence). CDR3 length equals 18 residues. J lost 3 bases, V lost 4 bases, and 16 bases had no gene match. The CDR3 DNA reads as TGTGCCAGCAGCTCGCCCCAAGCGGGGGGTCCATATCACTACGAGCAGTACTTC. Encoded protein: CASSSPQAGGPYHYEQYF.

The chain links TRBV4-3 to TRBJ2-1; no clear D gene. Germline-derived CDR1 and CDR2 are LGHNA and YSLEER. V dropped 1 base and J dropped 3 bases, with 1 base sitting between them. The CDR3 runs 12 residues. In DNA form, the CDR3 reads TGCGCCAGCAGCCAAGGCTACAATGAGCAGTTCTTC. Translated, it gives CASSQGYNEQFF.

CDR3 coding DNA: TGTGCCTGGAGGGCCTCCGGTAGTGGGGCTTGGTTTGAAGCTTTCTTT. Amino acids: CAWRASGSGAWFEAFF. This sequence joins TRBV30 and TRBJ1-1; a weak D match, TRBD1 (5 bases). V shed 3 bases and J shed 7 bases, with 24 bases lying between them. The CDR3 runs to 16 residues. The V gene's germline CDR1 is GTSNPN and CDR2 SVGIG (reference sequence).

The chain carries TRBV19 and TRBJ2-7, with 7 bases that match TRBD1. V lost 4 bases and J lost 2; bases outside the gene matches: 5. Germline V gene lookup returns CDR1 LNHDA and CDR2 SQIVND (reference sequence). This CDR3 has 14 amino acids. The CDR3 protein is CASSTEQGTYEQYF. In nucleotides, the CDR3 is TGTGCCAGTAGTACCGAACAGGGGACCTACGAGCAGTACTTC.

The chain uses TRBV7-9 and TRBJ2-2; 7 bases agree with TRBD1. CDR3 length equals 15 residues. The V gene's germline CDR1 is SEHNR and CDR2 FQNEAQ (reference sequence). Germline trimming cut 4 bases from V and 0 bases from J; bases unmatched to any gene: 2. CDR3 nucleotide sequence: TGTGCCAGCAGCTCCACAGGGGCGAACACCGGGGAGCTGTTTTTT. Its protein product is CASSSTGANTGELFF.

V and J are TRBV27 and TRBJ1-1; no definite D call. The CDR3 contains 15 residues. The germline V and J ends were trimmed by 5 bases and 0 bases, with 13 bases remaining between them. Germline V CDR1 and CDR2: MNHEY, SMNVEV (reference sequence). The CDR3 DNA reads TGTGCCAGCAGTAACGGGATTCCTATGAACACTGAAGCTTTCTTT. It specifies CASSNGIPMNTEAFF.

This chain joins TRBV21-1 and TRBJ1-5; TRBD1 is the table's D call and was not checked against the DNA. TRBV21-1 is termed a pseudogene. CDR3 size: 21 residues. This CDR3 reads CASSKKNRRTGKWGSNQPQHF. The DNA for the CDR3 is TGTGCCAGCAGCAAAAAAAATCGTAGGACAGGGAAGTGGGGCAGCAATCAGCCCCAGCATTTT.

The chain is built from TRBV6-5 and TRBJ1-2; no firm D call. The ends were cut back, 0 bases at V and 7 bases at J, with 9 bases in the middle. CDR1 is MNHEY and CDR2 is SVGAGI in the germline V gene. This CDR3 has 13 amino acids. The CDR3 loop reads CASSYSLDGGYTF. CDR3 DNA: TGTGCCAGCAGTTACTCCCTTGACGGTGGCTACACCTTC.

The V call is TRBV5-1, the J call TRBJ2-7; a possible D gene is TRBD2 (5 bases). Germline V lookup: CDR1 SGHRS, CDR2 YFSETQ. The CDR3 spans 16 residues. V was shortened by 0 bases and J by 0 bases, with 13 bases between the two germline ends. CDR3 sequence reads: CASSLELRESSYEQYF. DNA of the CDR3: TGCGCCAGCAGCTTGGAATTGAGGGAGAGCTCCTACGAGCAGTACTTC.

The chain uses TRBV7-2 and TRBJ2-2, with D maybe TRBD2 (6 bases). This CDR3 has 17 residues. Trimming took 0 bases from V and 1 from J, leaving 12 bases between them. CDR1 and CDR2 (germline): SGHTA, FQGNSA. The CDR3 loop is CASSLARGLGNTGELFF. In DNA, the CDR3 is TGTGCCAGCAGCTTAGCGAGGGGACTTGGGAACACCGGGGAGCTGTTTTTT.

This chain connects TRBV30 to TRBJ1-5; no clear D gene. The CDR3 length is 14 residues. Germline CDR1 is GTSNPN and CDR2 is SVGIG (reference sequence). With 3 bases removed from V and 3 bases from J, the gap between germline ends came to 12 bases. The CDR3 DNA reads TGTGCCTGGAGCCCCGGGTCTTACAATCAGCCCCAGCATTTT. Protein product: CAWSPGSYNQPQHF.

The J gene is TRBJ1-1, the V gene TRBV9; TRBD1 might be the D (6 bases). Germline lookup yields CDR1 SGDLS and CDR2 YYNGEE. V was shortened by 0 bases and J by 3 bases, with 9 bases between the two germline ends. The CDR3 sequence is 14 residues long. The CDR3 bases are TGTGCCAGCAGCGTAGGGGACACTCACACTGAAGCTTTCTTT. It specifies CASSVGDTHTEAFF.

This chain connects TRBV10-2 to TRBJ2-7; TRBD1 matches 11 bases. The CDR3 spans 14 residues. With 7 bases clipped from V and 7 bases from J, the junction kept 9 bases outside the gene matches. The V gene's germline CDR1 is WSHSY and CDR2 SAAADI. As DNA, the CDR3 is TGCGCCAGCAATCACCGGGACAGGGGGTGGGAGCAGTACTTC. This sequence encodes CASNHRDRGWEQYF.

V gene TRBV6-5 combines with J gene TRBJ1-1; D unresolved. This CDR3 is 14 amino acids long. With 4 bases removed from V and 7 bases from J, the gap between germline ends came to 16 bases. In germline, CDR1 is MNHEY, CDR2 SVGAGI. This CDR3 reads CASSFPGVRVEAFF. The CDR3 DNA sequence: TGTGCCAGCAGTTTCCCAGGCGTTAGGGTTGAAGCTTTCTTT.

The chain couples TRBV12-5 to TRBJ2-6; D possibly corresponds to TRBD1 (6 bases). CDR3 length: 15 amino acids. CDR1 LGHNT and CDR2 FRNRAP come from the germline V gene. With 6 bases removed from V and 4 bases from J, the gap between germline ends came to 13 bases. The CDR3 DNA reads TGTGCTAGTGGAGTCACAGGGAACGGGGCCAACGTCCTGACTTTC. The encoded protein is CASGVTGNGANVLTF.

This sequence joins TRBV29-1 and TRBJ1-1; no firm D call. The CDR3 has 10 residues. Germline V CDR1 and CDR2: SQVTM, ANQGSEA. The CDR3 DNA follows: TGCGCGGGATTAGGCACTGAAGCTTTCTTT. Protein product: CAGLGTEAFF.

This clone was detected only a few times. This rearrangement joins TRBV12-5 to TRBJ1-2, with 7 bases aligning to TRBD1. V lost 1 base to trimming and J lost 4 bases; unmatched junction nucleotides: 3. Germline CDR1 reads LGHNT; CDR2 reads FRNRAP. The CDR3 runs 14 residues. The CDR3 nucleotides are TGTGCTAGTGGTTTGGGGACAGGAACCTATGGCTACACCTTC. Amino acids: CASGLGTGTYGYTF.

V gene TRBV7-9 combines with J gene TRBJ2-1; TRBD1 aligns across 7 bases. The germline CDR1 and CDR2 sequences are SEHNR and FQNEAQ (reference sequence). V was clipped by 1 base and J by 8 bases; unmatched bases: 14. This CDR3 is 17 amino acids long. The CDR3 region has the DNA TGTGCCAGCAGCTTAGGAGGTGGAGCAGGGGGTGGCCATGAGCAGTTCTTC. It translates to CASSLGGGAGGGHEQFF.